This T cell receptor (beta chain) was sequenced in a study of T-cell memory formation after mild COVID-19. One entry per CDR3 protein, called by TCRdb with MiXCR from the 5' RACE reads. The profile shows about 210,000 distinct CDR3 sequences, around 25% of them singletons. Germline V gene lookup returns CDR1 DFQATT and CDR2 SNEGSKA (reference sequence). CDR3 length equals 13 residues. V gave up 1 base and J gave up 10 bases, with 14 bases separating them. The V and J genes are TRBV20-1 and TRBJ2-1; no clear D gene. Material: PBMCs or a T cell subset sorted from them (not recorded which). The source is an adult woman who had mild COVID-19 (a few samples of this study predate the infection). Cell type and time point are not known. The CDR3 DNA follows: TGCAGTGCTAGAGTTATAAACCGGGCCGAGCAGTTCTTC. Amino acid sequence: CSARVINRAEQFF.